The clone carrying this T cell receptor beta chain was seen a few times. Germline CDR1 is MDHEN and CDR2 is SYDVKM. This CDR3 is built from 14 residues. Trimming removed 2 bases from V and 2 bases from J; junction bases left unmatched: 2. The repertoire was sequenced with immunoSEQ multiplex PCR; TCRdb's copy has only in-frame clones and lacks some. The sample lists 12,000 or so clones, under 70% occurring once. The data were taken from a study of OX40 agonist ivuxolimab in advanced cancers. Study summary: The study treated patients with ivuxolimab, an agonistic anti-OX40 (CD134) antibody. The dose-escalation group included hepatocellular carcinoma, melanoma, renal cell carcinoma and head and neck cancer.

Patients had blood sampled at baseline and again on cycle 4 day 1 and cycle 7 day 1. Here the sequenced sample was CD4+ or CD8+ T cells sorted from blood, taken in a trial of the OX40 agonist ivuxolimab. The J gene is TRBJ2-5, the V gene TRBV28; 7 bases align to TRBD2. This receptor was taken from an adult with an advanced solid tumor such as melanoma, head and neck, liver or kidney cancer. CDR3 DNA sequence: TGTGCCAGCAGTTTAGGGGGGGTACAAGAGACCCAGTACTTC. This sequence encodes CASSLGGVQETQYF.